The rows below give T cell receptor beta chains drawn from one sample of a study of cytomegalovirus exposure and HLA in healthy donors. TCRdb's copy holds only in-frame clones and misses some; the assay was immunoSEQ multiplex PCR. This table holds about 89,000 clones, about 85% found once. The sample consisted of PBMCs. These receptors were obtained from a man aged 40-49 years in good health and CMV-seropositive. Both conserved end residues are trimmed from each CDR3. Fields, in order: J gene, V gene, CDR3 protein.

J gene: -; V gene: TRBV5-1; CDR3 protein: ASSLATLVTGGKTYEQY
J gene: TRBJ2-3; V gene: TRBV5-4; CDR3 protein: ASSTGPNPPTDTQY
J gene: TRBJ2-1; V gene: TRBV15; CDR3 protein: ATSSGPKEAGRLFNEQF
J gene: TRBJ2-5; V gene: TRBV19; CDR3 protein: ASSMSGTGGLGETQY
J gene: TRBJ1-2; V gene: TRBV6-4; CDR3 protein: ASSPRPGGQGAWGYT
J gene: TRBJ1-6; V gene: TRBV5-1; CDR3 protein: ASSLAGTDNSPLH
J gene: TRBJ2-3; V gene: TRBV6-5; CDR3 protein: ASSFLATIYTDTQY
J gene: TRBJ2-7; V gene: TRBV5-6; CDR3 protein: ASSLRGPGSYEQY
J gene: TRBJ2-7; V gene: TRBV28; CDR3 protein: ASSSGVYEQY
J gene: TRBJ2-1; V gene: TRBV5-6; CDR3 protein: ASSLWAGSSWNEQF
J gene: TRBJ1-5; V gene: TRBV18; CDR3 protein: ASSPPGQKNQPQH
J gene: TRBJ2-2; V gene: TRBV7-9; CDR3 protein: ASSPRSGQPNTGELF
J gene: TRBJ1-3; V gene: TRBV7-2; CDR3 protein: ASSLDPGYDSGNTIY
J gene: TRBJ1-1; V gene: TRBV30; CDR3 protein: AWSVHQGNRYTEAF
J gene: TRBJ2-2; V gene: TRBV7-9; CDR3 protein: ASNGLVNTGELF
J gene: TRBJ2-1; V gene: TRBV6-5; CDR3 protein: ASSYSAGGWNEQF
J gene: TRBJ1-3; V gene: TRBV5-6; CDR3 protein: ASSLNGGEHLGNTIY
J gene: TRBJ2-1; V gene: TRBV5-1; CDR3 protein: ASRLAGMYNEQF
J gene: TRBJ2-7; V gene: TRBV7-5; CDR3 protein: ARSLASRVAYEQY